This T cell receptor beta chain was sequenced during a study of OX40 agonist ivuxolimab in advanced cancers. Study at large: The patients' treatment was ivuxolimab, an agonistic anti-OX40 (CD134) antibody.

Germline V gene sequence: CDR1 MNHNY, CDR2 SVGAGI (reference sequence). CDR3 size: 16 residues. V trimming: 10 bases; J trimming: 0 bases; junction bases outside the gene matches: 10. About this clone: Its matching antigen is unknown.

Measured with immunoSEQ multiplex PCR; TCRdb has only the in-frame clones, and not every one. The sample consists of approximately 100,000 clones, 70% to 90% of them appearing once. Autoimmune disease history or systemic immunosuppression led to patients being barred. Study-level results: At 0.1 to 3.0 mg/kg and by week 6, CD4+ and CD8+ T cells in the blood had expanded clonally.

This chain connects TRBV6-6 to TRBJ2-1, with TRBD1 matching 9 bases. The sample here was CD4+ or CD8+ T cells sorted from blood, taken in a trial of the OX40 agonist ivuxolimab. The origin of this receptor is an adult with an advanced solid tumor such as melanoma, head and neck, liver or kidney cancer. The CDR3 bases are TGTGCCACCGCGCCGGGACAGGGAAGCTCCTACAATGAGCAGTTCTTC. This sequence encodes CATAPGQGSSYNEQFF.